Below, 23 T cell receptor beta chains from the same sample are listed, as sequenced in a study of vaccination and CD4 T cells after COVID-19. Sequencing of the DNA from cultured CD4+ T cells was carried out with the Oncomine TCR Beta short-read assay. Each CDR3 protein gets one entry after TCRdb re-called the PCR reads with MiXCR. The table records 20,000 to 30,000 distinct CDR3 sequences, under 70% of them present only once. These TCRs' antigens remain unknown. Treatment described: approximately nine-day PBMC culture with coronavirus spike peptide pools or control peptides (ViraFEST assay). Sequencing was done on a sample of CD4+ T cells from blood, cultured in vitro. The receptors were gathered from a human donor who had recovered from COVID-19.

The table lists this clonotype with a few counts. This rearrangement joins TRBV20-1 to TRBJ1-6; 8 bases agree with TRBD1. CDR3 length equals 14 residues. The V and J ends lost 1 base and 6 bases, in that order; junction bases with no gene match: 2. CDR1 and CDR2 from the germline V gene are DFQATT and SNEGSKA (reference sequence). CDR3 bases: TGCAGTGCTAGAGCCGGACAGGGTAATTCACCCCTCCACTTT. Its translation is CSARAGQGNSPLHF.

CDR3 in amino acids: CASSLVGPGGYTF. The CDR3 nucleotides are TGTGCCAGCAGCTTAGTTGGCCCGGGTGGCTACACCTTC. The chain recombines TRBV7-9 with TRBJ1-2; no clear D. V lost 1 base and J lost 7, with 10 bases in between. The CDR3 is made up of 13 amino acids. CDR1 and CDR2 (germline): SEHNR, FQNEAQ (reference sequence).

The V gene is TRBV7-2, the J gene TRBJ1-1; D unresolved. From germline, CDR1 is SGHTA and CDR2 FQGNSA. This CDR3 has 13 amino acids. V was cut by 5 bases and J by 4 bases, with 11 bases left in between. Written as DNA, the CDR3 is TGTGCCAGCAGCCTCCAGCCGACCACTGAAGCTTTCTTT. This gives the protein CASSLQPTTEAFF.

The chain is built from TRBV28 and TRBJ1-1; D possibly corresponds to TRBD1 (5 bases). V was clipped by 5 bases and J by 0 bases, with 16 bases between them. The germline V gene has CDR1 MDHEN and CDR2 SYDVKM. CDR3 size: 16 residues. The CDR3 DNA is TGTGCCAGCAGTCCCTTACGTAGAGGGGTGAACACTGAAGCTTTCTTT. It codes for CASSPLRRGVNTEAFF.

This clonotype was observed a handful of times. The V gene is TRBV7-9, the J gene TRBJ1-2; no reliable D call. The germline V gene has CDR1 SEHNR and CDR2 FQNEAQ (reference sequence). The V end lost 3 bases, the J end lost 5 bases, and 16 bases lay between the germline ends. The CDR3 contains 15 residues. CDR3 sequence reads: CASSFGPRRGYGYTF. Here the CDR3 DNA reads TGTGCCAGCAGCTTTGGTCCTCGACGGGGTTATGGCTACACCTTC. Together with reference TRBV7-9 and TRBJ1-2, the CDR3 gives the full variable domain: DTGVSQNPRHKITKRGQNVTFRCDPISEHNRLYWYRQTLGQGPEFLTYFQNEAQLEKSRLLSDRFSAERPKGSFSTLEIQRTEQGDSAMYLCASSFGPRRGYGYTFGSGTRLTVV.

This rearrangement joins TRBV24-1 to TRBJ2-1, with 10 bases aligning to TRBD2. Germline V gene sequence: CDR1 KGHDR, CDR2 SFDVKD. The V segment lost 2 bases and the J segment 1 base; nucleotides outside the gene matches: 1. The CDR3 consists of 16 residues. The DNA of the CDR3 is TGTGCCACCAGTGATTCACTAGCGGGGTCCTACAATGAGCAGTTCTTC. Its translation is CATSDSLAGSYNEQFF.

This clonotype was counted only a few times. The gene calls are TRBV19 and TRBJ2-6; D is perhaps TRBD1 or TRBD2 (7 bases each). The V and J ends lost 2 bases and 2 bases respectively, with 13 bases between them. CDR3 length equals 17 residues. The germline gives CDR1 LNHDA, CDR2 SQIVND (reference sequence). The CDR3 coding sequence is TGTGCCAGTAGTATACCGACAGGGAGGGCTGGGGCCAACGTCCTGACTTTC. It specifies CASSIPTGRAGANVLTF.

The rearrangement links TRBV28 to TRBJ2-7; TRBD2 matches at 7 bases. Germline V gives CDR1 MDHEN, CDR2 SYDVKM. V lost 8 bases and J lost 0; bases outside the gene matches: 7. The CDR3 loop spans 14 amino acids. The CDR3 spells CASPPSGSSYEQYF. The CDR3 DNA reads TGTGCCAGCCCGCCTAGCGGCAGCTCCTACGAGCAGTACTTC. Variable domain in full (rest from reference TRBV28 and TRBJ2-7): DVKVTQSSRYLVKRTGEKVFLECVQDMDHENMFWYRQDPGLGLRLIYFSYDVKMKEKGDIPEGYSVSREKKERFSLILESASTNQTSMYLCASPPSGSSYEQYFGPGTRLTVT.

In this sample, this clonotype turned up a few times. The DNA of the CDR3 is TGCAGCGTTGAAGATCAAGGGACACCGGCCTTGAACACTGAAGCTTTCTTT. Translation gives CSVEDQGTPALNTEAFF. The chain links TRBV29-1 to TRBJ1-1; maybe TRBD1 (6 bases). The CDR3 totals 17 residues. The V end was cut by 0 bases, the J end by 0 bases, with 17 bases between. Germline-derived CDR1 and CDR2 are SQVTM and ANQGSEA.

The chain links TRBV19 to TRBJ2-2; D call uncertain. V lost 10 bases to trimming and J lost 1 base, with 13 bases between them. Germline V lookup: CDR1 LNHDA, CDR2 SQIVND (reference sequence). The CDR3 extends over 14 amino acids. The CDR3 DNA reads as TGTGCCACCAGAAAGGTACAGAACACCGGGGAGCTGTTTTTT. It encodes CATRKVQNTGELFF.

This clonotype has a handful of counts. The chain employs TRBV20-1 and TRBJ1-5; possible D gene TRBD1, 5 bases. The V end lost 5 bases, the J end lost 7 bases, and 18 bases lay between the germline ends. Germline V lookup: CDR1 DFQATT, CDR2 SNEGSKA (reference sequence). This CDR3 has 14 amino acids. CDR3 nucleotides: TGCAGTGCTCGCAGGGCCCTCCCCCGACAGCCCCAGCATTTT. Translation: CSARRALPRQPQHF.

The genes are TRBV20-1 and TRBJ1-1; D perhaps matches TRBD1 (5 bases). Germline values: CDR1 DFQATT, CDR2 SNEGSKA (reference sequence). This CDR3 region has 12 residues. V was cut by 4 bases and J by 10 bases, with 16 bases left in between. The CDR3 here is CSATGASYRAFF. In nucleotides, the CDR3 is TGCAGTGCTACCGGGGCCTCCTATAGAGCTTTCTTT.

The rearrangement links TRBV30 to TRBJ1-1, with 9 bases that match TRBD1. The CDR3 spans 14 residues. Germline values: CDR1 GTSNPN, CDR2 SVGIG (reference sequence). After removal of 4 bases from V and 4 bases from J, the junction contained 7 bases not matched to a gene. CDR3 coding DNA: TGTGCCTGGAAGGGACAGGGAAGAGGCACTGAAGCTTTCTTT. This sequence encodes CAWKGQGRGTEAFF.

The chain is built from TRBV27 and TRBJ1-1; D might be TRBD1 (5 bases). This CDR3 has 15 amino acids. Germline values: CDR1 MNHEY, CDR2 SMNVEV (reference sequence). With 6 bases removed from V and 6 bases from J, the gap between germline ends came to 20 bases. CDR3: CASRGDRLPTAEAFF. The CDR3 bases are TGTGCCAGCAGGGGAGACAGACTACCCACGGCTGAAGCTTTCTTT.

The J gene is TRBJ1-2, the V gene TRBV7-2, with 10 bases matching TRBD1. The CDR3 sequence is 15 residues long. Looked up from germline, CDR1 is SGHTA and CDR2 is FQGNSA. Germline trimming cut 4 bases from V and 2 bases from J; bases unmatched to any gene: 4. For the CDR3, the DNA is TGTGCCAGCAGCTCGGCGGGACAGGGGAACTATGGCTACACCTTC. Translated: CASSSAGQGNYGYTF. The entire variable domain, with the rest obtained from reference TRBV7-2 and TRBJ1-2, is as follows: GAGVSQSPSNKVTEKGKDVELRCDPISGHTALYWYRQSLGQGLEFLIYFQGNSAPDKSGLPSDRFSAERTGGSVSTLTIQRTQQEDSAVYLCASSSAGQGNYGYTFGSGTRLTVV.

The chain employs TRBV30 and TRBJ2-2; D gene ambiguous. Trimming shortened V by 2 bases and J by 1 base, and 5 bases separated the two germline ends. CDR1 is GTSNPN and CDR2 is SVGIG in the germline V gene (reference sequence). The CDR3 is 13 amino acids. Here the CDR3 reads CAWSSWNTGELFF. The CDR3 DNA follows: TGTGCCTGGAGTAGTTGGAACACCGGGGAGCTGTTTTTT.

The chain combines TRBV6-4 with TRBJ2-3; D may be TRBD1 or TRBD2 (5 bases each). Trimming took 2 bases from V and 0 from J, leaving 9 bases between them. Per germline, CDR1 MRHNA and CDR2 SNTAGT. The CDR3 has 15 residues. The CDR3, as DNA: TGTGCCAGCAGTGACGAGGGGCTTAGCACAGATACGCAGTATTTT. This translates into CASSDEGLSTDTQYF.

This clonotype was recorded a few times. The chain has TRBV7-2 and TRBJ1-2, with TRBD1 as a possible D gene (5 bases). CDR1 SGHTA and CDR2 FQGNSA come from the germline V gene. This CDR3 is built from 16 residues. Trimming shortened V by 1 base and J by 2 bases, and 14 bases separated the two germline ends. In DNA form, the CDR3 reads TGTGCCAGCAGCTTAGGCCACCTCCGGGGGAACTATGGCTACACCTTC. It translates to CASSLGHLRGNYGYTF. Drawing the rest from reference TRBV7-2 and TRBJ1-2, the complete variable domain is GAGVSQSPSNKVTEKGKDVELRCDPISGHTALYWYRQSLGQGLEFLIYFQGNSAPDKSGLPSDRFSAERTGGSVSTLTIQRTQQEDSAVYLCASSLGHLRGNYGYTFGSGTRLTVV.

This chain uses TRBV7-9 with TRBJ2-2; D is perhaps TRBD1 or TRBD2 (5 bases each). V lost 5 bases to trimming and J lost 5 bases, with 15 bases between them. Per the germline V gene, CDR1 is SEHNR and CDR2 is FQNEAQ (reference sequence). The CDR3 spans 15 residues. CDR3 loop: CASSIGTSETGELFF. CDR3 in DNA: TGTGCCAGCAGCATCGGGACCTCGGAGACCGGGGAGCTGTTTTTT.

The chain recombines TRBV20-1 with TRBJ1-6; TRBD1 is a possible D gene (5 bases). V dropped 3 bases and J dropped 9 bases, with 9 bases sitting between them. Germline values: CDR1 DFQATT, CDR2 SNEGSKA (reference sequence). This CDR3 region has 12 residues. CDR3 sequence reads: CSARGGGSPLHF. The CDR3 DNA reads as TGCAGTGCTAGGGGGGGGGGTTCACCCCTCCACTTT.

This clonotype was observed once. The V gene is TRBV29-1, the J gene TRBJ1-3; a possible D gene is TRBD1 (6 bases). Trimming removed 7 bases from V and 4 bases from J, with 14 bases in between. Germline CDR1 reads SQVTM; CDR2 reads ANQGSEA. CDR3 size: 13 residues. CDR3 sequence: CSGVAGAGNTIYF. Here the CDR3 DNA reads TGCAGCGGCGTGGCAGGGGCCGGAAACACCATATATTTT.

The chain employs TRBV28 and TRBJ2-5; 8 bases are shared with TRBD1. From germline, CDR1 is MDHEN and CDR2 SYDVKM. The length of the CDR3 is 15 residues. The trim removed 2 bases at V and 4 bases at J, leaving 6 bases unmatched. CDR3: CASSLPRGLGETQYF. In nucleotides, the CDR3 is TGTGCCAGCAGTTTACCCAGGGGGCTGGGAGAGACCCAGTACTTC.

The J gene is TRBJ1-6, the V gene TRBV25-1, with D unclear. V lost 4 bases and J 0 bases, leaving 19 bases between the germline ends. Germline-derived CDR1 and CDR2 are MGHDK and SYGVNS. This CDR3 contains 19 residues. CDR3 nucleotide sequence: TGTGCCAGCAGTGCCCTGGGCGCAACCCATAGCTCCTATAATTCACCCCTCCACTTT. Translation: CASSALGATHSSYNSPLHF.